This TCR beta chain was documented in a study of blood T cell repertoires in COVID-19. About the research overall: Acute and convalescent COVID-19 specimens originated in the United States, Italy and Spain.

Sequenced by immunoSEQ multiplex PCR; TCRdb stores in-frame clones only, minus some. This table has roughly 330,000 clones, around 87% appearing once. Living in about two dozen US areas, the participants were between roughly 18 and 90 years of age. Cohort assignment relied on participant-reported clinical history. Recovered participants had two consecutive negative NP/OP PCR tests, healthcare professional clearance, or symptom resolution. This CDR3 contains 15 residues. V gave up 4 bases and J gave up 3 bases; unmatched junction bases: 5. Germline CDR1 SNHLY, CDR2 FYNNEI. This chain links TRBV2 with TRBJ2-2, with 7 positions matching TRBD1. This clonotype was sampled from a woman aged 25-40 years who had recovered from COVID-19. Sequenced input: PBMCs or T cells enriched from blood (not recorded which). The CDR3 here is CASSVRGFHTGELFF. The CDR3, as DNA: TGTGCCAGCAGTGTCAGGGGGTTCCACACCGGGGAGCTGTTTTTT. Together with reference TRBV2 and TRBJ2-2, the CDR3 gives the full variable domain: EPEVTQTPSHQVTQMGQEVILRCVPISNHLYFYWYRQILGQKVEFLVSFYNNEISEKSEIFDDQFSVERPDGSNFTLKIRSTKLEDSAMYFCASSVRGFHTGELFFGEGSRLTVL.